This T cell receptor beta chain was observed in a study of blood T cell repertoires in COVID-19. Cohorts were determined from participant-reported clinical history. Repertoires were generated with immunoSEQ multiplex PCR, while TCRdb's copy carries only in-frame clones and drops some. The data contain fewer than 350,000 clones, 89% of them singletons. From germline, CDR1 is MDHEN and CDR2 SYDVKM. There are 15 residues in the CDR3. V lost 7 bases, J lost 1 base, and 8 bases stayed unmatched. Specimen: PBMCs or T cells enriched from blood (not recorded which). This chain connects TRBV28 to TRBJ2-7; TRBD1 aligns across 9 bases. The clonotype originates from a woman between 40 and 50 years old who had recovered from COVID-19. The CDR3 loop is CASIPAGTGSYEQYF. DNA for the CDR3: TGTGCCAGCATCCCTGCCGGGACAGGGTCCTACGAGCAGTACTTC.